This T cell receptor beta chain derives from a study of radiotherapy plus CTLA-4 blockade in lung cancer. The sample holds one count of this clone. Its specificity is unknown. General study findings and limits: Radiotherapy was combined with ipilimumab, and tumor-derived TCR clones then expanded in blood. Dynamics of early blood T cell clones, together with interferon-beta, were reportedly the best predictors of response.

Germline CDR1 is SGDLS and CDR2 is YYNGEE. The CDR3 is 15 amino acids. J lost 0 bases, V lost 2 bases, and 2 bases had no gene match. Clones were sequenced by immunoSEQ multiplex PCR, and TCRdb holds only the in-frame ones, with some missing. The profile shows 110,000 or so clones, about four fifths of them singletons. This sequence was found in a human donor with non-small cell lung cancer who had a partial response to radiotherapy plus ipilimumab. This chain joins TRBV9 and TRBJ2-1, with 7 bases matching TRBD1. Material: peripheral blood, obtained from a patient treated with radiotherapy plus ipilimumab. The CDR3 loop is CASSVTGNSYNEQFF. CDR3 nucleotides: TGTGCCAGCAGCGTGACAGGGAACTCCTACAATGAGCAGTTCTTC.